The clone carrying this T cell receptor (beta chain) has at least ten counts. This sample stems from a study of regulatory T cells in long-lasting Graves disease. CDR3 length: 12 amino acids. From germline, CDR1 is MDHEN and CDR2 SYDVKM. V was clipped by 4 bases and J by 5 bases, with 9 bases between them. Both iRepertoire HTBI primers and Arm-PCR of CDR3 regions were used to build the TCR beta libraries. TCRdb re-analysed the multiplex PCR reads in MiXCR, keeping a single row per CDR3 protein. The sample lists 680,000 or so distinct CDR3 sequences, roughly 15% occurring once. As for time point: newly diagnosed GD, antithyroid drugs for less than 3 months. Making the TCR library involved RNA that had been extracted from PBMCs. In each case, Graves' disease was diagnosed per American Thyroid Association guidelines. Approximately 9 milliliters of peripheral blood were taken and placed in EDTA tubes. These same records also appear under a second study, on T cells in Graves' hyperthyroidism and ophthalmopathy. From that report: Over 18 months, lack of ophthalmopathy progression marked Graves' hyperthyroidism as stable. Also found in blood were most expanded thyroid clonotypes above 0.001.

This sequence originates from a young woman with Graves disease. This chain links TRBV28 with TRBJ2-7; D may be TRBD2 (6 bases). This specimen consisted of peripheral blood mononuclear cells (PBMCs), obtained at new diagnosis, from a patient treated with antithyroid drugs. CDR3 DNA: TGTGCCAGCAGTTCCCGGGAGAACGAGCAGTACTTC. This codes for CASSSRENEQYF.